A single sample is the source of the 15 T cell receptor beta chains below, sequenced in a study of PD-1 blockade in mismatch repair-deficient tumors. TCRdb keeps only in-frame clones here, not all; method: immunoSEQ multiplex PCR. The table lists fewer than 45,000 clones, 70% to 90% of them singletons. The sample consisted of peripheral blood, taken around 75 weeks after starting pembrolizumab. The receptors originated from an adult with mismatch repair-deficient cancer.

The rearrangement joins TRBV9 to TRBJ2-3; the D gene is possibly TRBD2 (5 bases). CDR3 length equals 15 residues. Germline V CDR1 and CDR2: SGDLS, YYNGEE. V lost 1 base and J 1 base, leaving 10 bases between the germline ends. The CDR3 here is CASSVNGVGTDTQYF. CDR3 in DNA: TGTGCCAGCAGCGTAAACGGGGTGGGCACAGATACGCAGTATTTT.

The rearrangement uses TRBV19 and TRBJ1-2; D might be TRBD1 (6 bases). Germline V gene lookup returns CDR1 LNHDA and CDR2 SQIVND (reference sequence). V lost 6 bases to trimming and J lost 7 bases, with 21 bases between them. The CDR3 sequence is 15 residues long. In DNA, the CDR3 is TGTGCCAGTAGCCCGGGGGGGGCGCAGTTGGCTGGCTACACCTTC. Its protein product is CASSPGGAQLAGYTF.

The CDR3 loop reads CASSVGGGVRETQYF. CDR3 nucleotide sequence: TGTGCCAGCAGCGTAGGTGGGGGGGTGCGAGAGACCCAGTACTTC. The chain uses TRBV9 and TRBJ2-5; TRBD2 aligns across 7 bases. The germline gives CDR1 SGDLS, CDR2 YYNGEE. The CDR3 is 15 amino acids. The ends lost 0 bases at V and 4 bases at J; junction bases unmatched: 6. The variable domain in full, with the rest retrieved from reference TRBV9 and TRBJ2-5, is DSGVTQTPKHLITATGQRVTLRCSPRSGDLSVYWYQQSLDQGLQFLIQYYNGEERAKGNILERFSAQQFPDLHSELNLSSLELGDSALYFCASSVGGGVRETQYFGPGTRLLVL.

The genes are TRBV6-5 and TRBJ1-5; D ambiguous. Germline CDR1 reads MNHEY; CDR2 reads SVGAGI. The CDR3 consists of 13 residues. The V and J ends lost 6 bases and 1 base respectively, with 7 bases between them. The CDR3 DNA reads TGTGCCAGCAGCACAGAGAGCAATCAGCCCCAGCATTTT. Protein: CASSTESNQPQHF.

This clone came up a few times. CDR3 protein: CASSQGILAGGSYEQYF. The CDR3 DNA follows: TGTGCCAGCAGCCAGGGTATATTAGCGGGAGGCTCCTACGAGCAGTACTTC. The gene calls are TRBV14 and TRBJ2-7; 10 nucleotides line up with TRBD2. The CDR3 sequence is 17 residues long. Trimming at V came to 3 bases and at J to 0 bases, leaving 8 bases not matched to a gene. CDR1 and CDR2 (germline): SGHDN, FVKESK. Complete variable domain (other parts from reference TRBV14 and TRBJ2-7): EAGVTQFPSHSVIEKGQTVTLRCDPISGHDNLYWYRRVMGKEIKFLLHFVKESKQDESGMPNNRFLAERTGGTYSTLKVQPAELEDSGVYFCASSQGILAGGSYEQYFGPGTRLTVT.

This chain uses TRBV5-1 with TRBJ2-2, with 8 bases matching TRBD1. The germline CDR1 and CDR2 sequences are SGHRS and YFSETQ. V dropped 5 bases and J dropped 7; count of bases not matched to a gene: 7. The CDR3 runs 14 residues. In DNA, the CDR3 is TGCGCCAGCAGGCCGGGACAGGCTGGCGGGGAGCTGTTTTTT. This sequence encodes CASRPGQAGGELFF.

This clone was recorded a few times. The gene calls are TRBV5-6 and TRBJ2-7, with D perhaps TRBD1 (6 bases). The germline V gene encodes CDR1 SGHDT and CDR2 YYEEEE. Trimming cost V 4 bases and J 4 bases, with 15 bases left between them. This CDR3 spans 14 amino acids. This CDR3 reads CASSQLQGGYEQYF. CDR3 bases: TGTGCCAGCAGCCAACTACAGGGCGGATACGAGCAGTACTTC. The complete variable domain, with remaining parts taken from reference TRBV5-6 and TRBJ2-7, reads DAGVTQSPTHLIKTRGQQVTLRCSPKSGHDTVSWYQQALGQGPQFIFQYYEEEERQRGNFPDRFSGHQFPNYSSELNVNALLLGDSALYLCASSQLQGGYEQYFGPGTRLTVT.

V is TRBV11-3 and J is TRBJ1-1; D remains unclear. This CDR3 is built from 11 residues. Trimming stripped 4 bases from V and 3 bases from J, with 3 bases between. Germline V gene data show CDR1 as SGHNT and CDR2 as YENEEA. CDR3 sequence reads: CASSSDTEAFF. CDR3 nucleotide sequence: TGTGCCAGCAGCTCGGACACTGAAGCTTTCTTT. Together with reference TRBV11-3 and TRBJ1-1, the CDR3 gives the full variable domain: EAGVVQSPRYKIIEKKQPVAFWCNPISGHNTLYWYLQNLGQGPELLIRYENEEAVDDSQLPKDRFSAERLKGVDSTLKIQPAELGDSAVYLCASSSDTEAFFGQGTRLTVV.

The rearrangement links TRBV5-6 to TRBJ2-5; TRBD1 agrees at 10 bases. J lost 4 bases, V lost 3 bases, and 0 bases had no gene match. The CDR3 is 13 amino acids. CDR1 SGHDT and CDR2 YYEEEE come from the germline V gene. The CDR3 region is CASSWTGGETQYF. The CDR3 nucleotides read TGTGCCAGCAGCTGGACAGGGGGAGAGACCCAGTACTTC.

This clone was detected only once. CDR3 DNA: TGTGCCAGCAGTGGACTAGCGGCTAACACCGGGGAGCTGTTTTTT. Translated, it gives CASSGLAANTGELFF. The chain is built from TRBV6-6 and TRBJ2-2, with TRBD2 matching over 10 bases. The CDR3 has 15 residues. The V segment lost 5 bases and the J segment 2 bases; nucleotides outside the gene matches: 2. Germline V CDR1 and CDR2: MNHNY, SVGAGI (reference sequence).

This chain uses TRBV9 with TRBJ1-2; a weak D match, TRBD1 (5 bases). The V and J ends lost 4 bases and 6 bases respectively, with 10 bases between them. Germline CDR1 reads SGDLS; CDR2 reads YYNGEE. The CDR3 has 12 amino acids. The CDR3 bases are TGTGCCAGCAGCTCACAGGAAGATGGCTACACCTTC. Translating it yields CASSSQEDGYTF. The full variable domain, with the rest looked up from reference TRBV9 and TRBJ1-2, is DSGVTQTPKHLITATGQRVTLRCSPRSGDLSVYWYQQSLDQGLQFLIQYYNGEERAKGNILERFSAQQFPDLHSELNLSSLELGDSALYFCASSSQEDGYTFGSGTRLTVV.

The chain uses TRBV19 and TRBJ2-6; D is uncertain. V was pared by 5 bases and J by 0 bases, with 8 bases between. The CDR3 runs 15 residues. Germline-derived CDR1 and CDR2 are LNHDA and SQIVND (reference sequence). The chain's CDR3 is CASSSRDSGANVLTF. In nucleotides, the CDR3 is TGTGCCAGTAGTTCAAGGGACTCTGGGGCCAACGTCCTGACTTTC. Full variable domain (remainder filled in from reference TRBV19 and TRBJ2-6): DGGITQSPKYLFRKEGQNVTLSCEQNLNHDAMYWYRQDPGQGLRLIYYSQIVNDFQKGDIAEGYSVSREKKESFPLTVTSAQKNPTAFYLCASSSRDSGANVLTFGAGSRLTVL.

The chain joins TRBV19 to TRBJ2-7; D remains ambiguous. V was cut by 4 bases and J by 3 bases, with 10 bases left in between. Germline CDR1 and CDR2: LNHDA and SQIVND (reference sequence). CDR3 length: 13 residues. CDR3 in DNA: TGTGCCAGTAGTACGCTCGAAGGCTACGAGCAGTACTTC. Translated: CASSTLEGYEQYF.

The V and J genes are TRBV5-4 and TRBJ2-1, with a weak D call TRBD1 (6 bases). The CDR3 runs to 13 residues. CDR1 and CDR2 (germline): SGHNT, YYREEE (reference sequence). V was trimmed by 5 bases and J by 9 bases, leaving 15 bases between them. CDR3 sequence: CASRLQGRGEQFF. For the CDR3, the DNA is TGTGCCAGCAGACTACAGGGACGGGGTGAGCAGTTCTTC.

This chain joins TRBV19 and TRBJ2-5, with a weak D call TRBD1 (6 bases). The CDR3 sequence is 12 residues long. The V gene lost 6 bases and the J gene lost 9 bases, with 14 bases spanning the gap. The germline CDR1 and CDR2 sequences are LNHDA and SQIVND (reference sequence). Written as DNA, the CDR3 is TGTGCCAGTAGAACTCCGGCAGGGGCCCAGTACTTC. Encoded protein: CASRTPAGAQYF.